This entry lists 13 T cell receptor beta chains sequenced from one sample in a study of tumor-infiltrating lymphocytes in primary liver carcinoma. Blood RNA was derived from unsorted whole blood, and germline DNA was extracted too. The investigators made TCR beta cDNA from about 0.45 ug total RNA, using a constant-region primer. Amplification in three nested multiplex PCR rounds with slightly modified ARM-PCR gave rise to TCR beta libraries. Each of the first two PCR rounds ran approximately 10 cycles with TRBV1-TRBV30 forward and C-beta reverse primers. TCRdb analysed the multiplex PCR reads with MiXCR anew, one entry per CDR3 protein. The sample has about 310,000 distinct CDR3 sequences, approximately 65% seen once. Material for sequencing was peripheral blood. The receptors here all came from a man between 35 and 55 years old with primary liver carcinoma and hepatitis B virus infection.

As regards this clonotype: A much larger clone lies one base from this, so it may be a read error. The chain uses TRBV10-3 and TRBJ2-2, with 10 bases fitting TRBD2. CDR3 size: 15 residues. V lost 8 bases, J lost 4 bases, and 7 bases stayed unmatched. The germline CDR1 and CDR2 sequences are ENHRY and SYGVKD. The CDR3 region has the DNA TGTGCCATCCCTAGCGGGGGAGGGGGCACCGGGGAGCTGTTTTTT. It specifies CAIPSGGGGTGELFF.

The chain carries TRBV4-1 and TRBJ2-3; D not certain. Trimming removed 0 bases at V and 6 bases at J, with 10 bases between. The CDR3 spans 14 residues. Germline V gene lookup returns CDR1 MGHRA and CDR2 YSYEKL. As DNA, the CDR3 is TGCGCCAGCAGCCAAGACCTTGACGAGGATACGCAGTATTTT. This codes for CASSQDLDEDTQYF.

This clonotype was seen ten or more times. The chain combines TRBV6-5 with TRBJ2-3, with 8 bases identical to TRBD2. The germline V gene encodes CDR1 MNHEY and CDR2 SVGAGI. CDR3 length: 18 residues. After removal of 1 base from V and 0 bases from J, the junction contained 9 bases not matched to a gene. CDR3 bases: TGTGCCAGCAGTTACTATCCCGCTAGCGGGCCTAGCACAGATACGCAGTATTTT. This sequence encodes CASSYYPASGPSTDTQYF.

On this clonotype itself: Mismatch with germline at one junction end may stem from a read error. The chain uses TRBV7-8 and TRBJ2-7; 7 nucleotides align to TRBD2. Germline V gene data show CDR1 as SGHVS and CDR2 as FQNEAQ. The CDR3 loop spans 13 amino acids. CDR3 residues: CTSRFTSAYEQYF. In nucleotides, the CDR3 is TGTACCAGCAGATTTACTAGCGCCTACGAGCAGTACTTC.

The J gene is TRBJ2-1, the V gene TRBV11-2, with D perhaps matching TRBD2 (6 bases). CDR1 is SGHAT, CDR2 FQNNGV, per germline. The CDR3 contains 17 residues. V was trimmed by 1 base and J by 4 bases, leaving 17 bases between them. The CDR3 DNA sequence: TGTGCCAGCAGCTTAGGGGGAGGCATGGGCCTGTACAATGAGCAGTTCTTC. It encodes CASSLGGGMGLYNEQFF.

There are a few counts of this clonotype. This sequence may be a read error, since a much larger clone differs from it by one base. The CDR3: CASSEFVGVPAKQYF. Here the CDR3 DNA reads TGTGCCAGCAGTGAATTTGTGGGAGTGCCCGCAAAGCAGTACTTC. V and J are TRBV6-1 and TRBJ2-7; tentative D call: TRBD2 (5 bases). The CDR3 extends over 15 amino acids. Trimming cost V 2 bases and J 8 bases, with 19 bases left between them. Per the germline V gene, CDR1 is MNHNS and CDR2 is SASEGT.

DNA of the CDR3: TGTGCCAGTAACCTGGGGGGGGTAGCGAGCAATCAGCCCCAGCATTTT. Encoded protein: CASNLGGVASNQPQHF. V and J are TRBV19 and TRBJ1-5; weak D call: TRBD1 (5 bases). Trimming pared 7 bases from V and 1 base from J, leaving 17 bases between. Germline CDR1 and CDR2: LNHDA and SQIVND (reference sequence). The CDR3 runs to 16 residues.

CDR3 bases: TGTGCCAGCAGTGTTATAAGCACAGATACGCAGTATTTT. It yields the protein CASSVISTDTQYF. The chain has TRBV28 and TRBJ2-3; D is undetermined. There are 13 residues in the CDR3. Per germline, CDR1 MDHEN and CDR2 SYDVKM. V was trimmed by 5 bases and J by 0 bases, leaving 6 bases between them.

Notes on this clonotype: Germline and junction disagree at one end, which may indicate a read error. The chain couples TRBV11-1 to TRBJ2-1, with a possible D match to TRBD1 (5 bases). The CDR3 contains 14 residues. Germline V lookup: CDR1 SGHAT, CDR2 FQDESV (reference sequence). CDR3 protein: CAGSLGQLNNEQFF. DNA for the CDR3: TGTGCCGGCAGCTTAGGACAACTGAACAATGAGCAGTTCTTC.

As concerns this clonotype: Since a much larger clone is just one base distant, this may be a read error. The chain combines TRBV6-2 or TRBV6-3 with TRBJ2-1; no clear D gene. The germline V gene has CDR1 MNHEY and CDR2 SVGEGT. V was pared by 6 bases and J by 8 bases, with 11 bases between. The CDR3 is made up of 12 amino acids. CDR3 sequence: CASRPSAHEQFF. The DNA of the CDR3 is TGTGCCAGCAGACCCTCCGCCCATGAGCAGTTCTTC.

About this clonotype: Possible read error: a much larger clone is one base away. The chain has TRBV6-1 and TRBJ2-1; no definite D call. The CDR3 runs to 15 residues. Germline-derived CDR1 and CDR2 are MNHNS and SASEGT. The CDR3 is CASSEVPGTYNEQSF. Here the CDR3 DNA reads TGTGCCAGCAGTGAAGTCCCTGGAACCTACAATGAGCAGTCCTTC.

Ten or more counts support this clonotype. This chain links TRBV7-8 with TRBJ2-2, with 8 positions matching TRBD1. The CDR3 loop spans 16 amino acids. Germline CDR1 is SGHVS and CDR2 is FQNEAQ. V dropped 5 bases and J dropped 5; count of bases not matched to a gene: 10. The CDR3 loop reads CASSGRQGWLTGELFF. The CDR3 bases are TGTGCCAGCAGCGGTAGACAGGGGTGGTTGACCGGGGAGCTGTTTTTT.

The V gene is TRBV7-9, the J gene TRBJ2-3, with D possibly being TRBD2 (5 bases). Germline V gives CDR1 SEHNR, CDR2 FQNEAQ (reference sequence). Trimming shortened V by 5 bases and J by 5 bases, and 26 bases separated the two germline ends. The CDR3 has 18 residues. This CDR3 is CASSPFFTVATEGDTQYF. The CDR3 DNA is TGTGCCAGCAGCCCATTTTTTACAGTGGCCACCGAGGGAGATACGCAGTATTTT.